This T cell receptor beta chain was recorded in a study of T cells in Graves' hyperthyroidism and ophthalmopathy. Points from the study as a whole: Most thyroid clonotypes that were expanded above 0.001 also turned up in blood.

Graves' hyperthyroidism without ophthalmopathy progression within 18 months was termed stable. Hyperthyroidism was newly diagnosed in patients aged 18 to 65 (duration under 2 months). Extraction of PBMCs used 10 ml of fresh peripheral blood. To note about this clonotype: The antigen is not known.

RNA transcripts provided the source from which TCR beta CDR3 regions were amplified. TCR CDR3 regions were first amplified by RT-PCR with HTBI primers. TCRdb independently ran MiXCR on the multiplex PCR reads; one entry per CDR3 protein. The data contain roughly 700,000 distinct CDR3 sequences, 11% to 15% of them singletons. The CDR3 is made up of 18 amino acids. The V gene end was trimmed by 5 bases and the J gene end by 5 bases; junction bases not matched to a gene: 13. Germline loops: CDR1 MNHNS, CDR2 SASEGT. Sequencing used blood. The V call is TRBV6-1, the J call TRBJ2-1; 12 positions agree with TRBD1. The TCR sequence derives from a woman younger than 30 with Graves' hyperthyroidism. CDR3 DNA sequence: TGTGCCAGCAGTCACCTACCGGGACAGGGGGCCGCAGACAATGAGCAGTTCTTC. Amino acids: CASSHLPGQGAADNEQFF.